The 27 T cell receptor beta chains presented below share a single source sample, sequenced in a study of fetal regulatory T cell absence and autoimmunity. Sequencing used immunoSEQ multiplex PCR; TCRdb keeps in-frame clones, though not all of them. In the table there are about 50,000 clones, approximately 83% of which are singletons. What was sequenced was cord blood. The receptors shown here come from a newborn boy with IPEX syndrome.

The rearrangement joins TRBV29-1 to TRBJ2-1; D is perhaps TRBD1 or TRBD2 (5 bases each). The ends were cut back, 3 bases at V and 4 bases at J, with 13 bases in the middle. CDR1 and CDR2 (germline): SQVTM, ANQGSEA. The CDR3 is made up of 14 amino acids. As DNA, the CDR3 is TGCAGCGTTGATGGGGGAGTAGGGTACAATGAGCAGTTCTTC. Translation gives CSVDGGVGYNEQFF.

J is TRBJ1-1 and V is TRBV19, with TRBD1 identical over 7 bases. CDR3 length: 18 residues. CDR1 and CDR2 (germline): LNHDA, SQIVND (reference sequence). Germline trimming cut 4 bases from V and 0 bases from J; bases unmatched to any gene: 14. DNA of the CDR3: TGTGCCAGTAGTAAATCACGACAGGGCTCTGTCATGAACACTGAAGCTTTCTTT. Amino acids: CASSKSRQGSVMNTEAFF.

The CDR3 bases are TGTGCCAGCAGCTCGGGACAGGGGGGGGAGACCCAGTACTTC. It is translated as CASSSGQGGETQYF. This chain connects TRBV5-4 to TRBJ2-5; 11 bases align to TRBD1. This CDR3 comprises 14 residues. Germline loops: CDR1 SGHNT, CDR2 YYREEE (reference sequence). J was trimmed by 5 bases and V by 3 bases; bases with no gene match: 3.

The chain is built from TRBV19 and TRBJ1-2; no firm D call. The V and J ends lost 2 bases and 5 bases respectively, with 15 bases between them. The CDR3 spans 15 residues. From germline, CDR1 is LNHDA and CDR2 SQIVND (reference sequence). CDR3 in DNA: TGTGCCAGTAGTATAAATGGAAGGGCAGAGTATGGCTACACCTTC. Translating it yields CASSINGRAEYGYTF.

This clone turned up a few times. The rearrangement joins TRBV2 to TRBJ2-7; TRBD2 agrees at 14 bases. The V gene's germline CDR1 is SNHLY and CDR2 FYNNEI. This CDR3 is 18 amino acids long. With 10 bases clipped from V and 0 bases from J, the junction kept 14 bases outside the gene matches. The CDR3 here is CAIRLAGGYAQSSYEQYF. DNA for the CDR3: TGTGCCATCCGACTAGCGGGGGGGTACGCTCAGAGCTCCTACGAGCAGTACTTC.

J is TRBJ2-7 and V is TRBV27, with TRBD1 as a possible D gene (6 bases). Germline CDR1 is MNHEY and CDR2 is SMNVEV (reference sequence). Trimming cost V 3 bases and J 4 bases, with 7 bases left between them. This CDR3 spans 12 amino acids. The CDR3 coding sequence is TGTGCCAGCAGTTTTACAGGGTACGAGCAGTACTTC. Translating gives CASSFTGYEQYF.

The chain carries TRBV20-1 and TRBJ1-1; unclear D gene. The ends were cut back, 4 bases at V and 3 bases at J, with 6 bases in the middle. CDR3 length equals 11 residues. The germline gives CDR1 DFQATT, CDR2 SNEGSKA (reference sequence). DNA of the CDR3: TGCAGTGCTACCGGGGACACTGAAGCTTTCTTT. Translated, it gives CSATGDTEAFF.

The DNA of the CDR3 is TGTGCCAGCAGTTACCGACCCGGGGATACGCAGTATTTT. Protein: CASSYRPGDTQYF. The chain uses TRBV6-5 and TRBJ2-3; no definite D call. The germline V gene encodes CDR1 MNHEY and CDR2 SVGAGI. The CDR3 length is 13 residues. The V and J ends lost 2 bases and 6 bases respectively, with 9 bases between them.

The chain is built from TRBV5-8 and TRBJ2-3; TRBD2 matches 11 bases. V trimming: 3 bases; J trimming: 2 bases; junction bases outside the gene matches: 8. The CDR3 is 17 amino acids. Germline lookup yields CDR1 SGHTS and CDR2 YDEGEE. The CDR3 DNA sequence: TGTGCCAGCAGCTGGGGGGGACTAGCGGAATCCACAGATACGCAGTATTTT. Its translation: CASSWGGLAESTDTQYF.

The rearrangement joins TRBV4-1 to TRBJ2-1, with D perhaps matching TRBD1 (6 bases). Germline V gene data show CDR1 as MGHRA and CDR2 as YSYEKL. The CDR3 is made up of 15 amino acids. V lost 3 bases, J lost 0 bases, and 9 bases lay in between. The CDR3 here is CASSQGAISYNEQFF. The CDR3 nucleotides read TGCGCCAGCAGCCAGGGGGCTATCTCCTACAATGAGCAGTTCTTC.

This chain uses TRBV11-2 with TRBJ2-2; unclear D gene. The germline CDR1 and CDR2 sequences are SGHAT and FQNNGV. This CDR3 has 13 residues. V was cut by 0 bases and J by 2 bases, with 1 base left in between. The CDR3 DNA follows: TGTGCCAGCAGCTTAGACAACACCGGGGAGCTGTTTTTT. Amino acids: CASSLDNTGELFF.

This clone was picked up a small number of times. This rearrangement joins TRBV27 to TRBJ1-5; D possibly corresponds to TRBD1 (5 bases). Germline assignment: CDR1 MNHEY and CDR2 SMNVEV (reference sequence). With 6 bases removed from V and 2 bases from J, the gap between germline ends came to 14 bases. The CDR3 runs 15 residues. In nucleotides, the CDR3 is TGTGCCAGCAGGGATCCACGGGGGGGCAATCAGCCCCAGCATTTT. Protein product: CASRDPRGGNQPQHF.

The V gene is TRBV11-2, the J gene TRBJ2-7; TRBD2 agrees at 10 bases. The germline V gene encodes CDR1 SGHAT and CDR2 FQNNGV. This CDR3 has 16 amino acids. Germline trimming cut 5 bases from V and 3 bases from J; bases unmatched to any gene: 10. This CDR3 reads CASSPSGLAGVYEQYF. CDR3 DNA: TGTGCCAGCAGCCCCAGCGGGCTAGCGGGGGTCTACGAGCAGTACTTC.

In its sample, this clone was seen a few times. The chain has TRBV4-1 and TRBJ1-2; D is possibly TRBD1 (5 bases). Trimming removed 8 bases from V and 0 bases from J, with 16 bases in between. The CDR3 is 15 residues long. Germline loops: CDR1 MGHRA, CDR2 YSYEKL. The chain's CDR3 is CASAQVSIANYGYTF. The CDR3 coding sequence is TGCGCCAGCGCACAGGTTTCAATAGCTAACTATGGCTACACCTTC.

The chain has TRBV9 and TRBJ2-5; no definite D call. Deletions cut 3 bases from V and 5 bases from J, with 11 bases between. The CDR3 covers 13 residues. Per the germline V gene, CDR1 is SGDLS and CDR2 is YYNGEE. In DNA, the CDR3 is TGTGCCAGCAGCGGGGATCCTCCGGAGACCCAGTACTTC. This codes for CASSGDPPETQYF.

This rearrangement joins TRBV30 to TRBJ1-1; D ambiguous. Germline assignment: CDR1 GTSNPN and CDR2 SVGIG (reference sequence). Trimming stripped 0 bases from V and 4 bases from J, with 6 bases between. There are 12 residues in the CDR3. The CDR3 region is CAWSVRGTEAFF. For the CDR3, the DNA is TGTGCCTGGAGTGTACGGGGCACTGAAGCTTTCTTT.

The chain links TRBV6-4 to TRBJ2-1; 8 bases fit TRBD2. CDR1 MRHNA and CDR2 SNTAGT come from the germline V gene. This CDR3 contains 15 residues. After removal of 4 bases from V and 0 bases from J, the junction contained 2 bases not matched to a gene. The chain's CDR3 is CASSVGTSSYNEQFF. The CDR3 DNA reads TGTGCCAGCAGTGTCGGGACTAGCTCCTACAATGAGCAGTTCTTC.

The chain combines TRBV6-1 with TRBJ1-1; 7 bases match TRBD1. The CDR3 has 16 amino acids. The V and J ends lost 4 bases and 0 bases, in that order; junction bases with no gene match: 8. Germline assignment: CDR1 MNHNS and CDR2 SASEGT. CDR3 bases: TGTGCCAGCAGTGCTTTCAGGGGGGGGATGAACACTGAAGCTTTCTTT. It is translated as CASSAFRGGMNTEAFF.

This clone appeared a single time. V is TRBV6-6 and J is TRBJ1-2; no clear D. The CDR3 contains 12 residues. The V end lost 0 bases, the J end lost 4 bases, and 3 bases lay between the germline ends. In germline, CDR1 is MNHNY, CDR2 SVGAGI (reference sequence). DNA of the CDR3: TGTGCCAGCAGTTACTCATCCTATGGCTACACCTTC. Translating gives CASSYSSYGYTF.

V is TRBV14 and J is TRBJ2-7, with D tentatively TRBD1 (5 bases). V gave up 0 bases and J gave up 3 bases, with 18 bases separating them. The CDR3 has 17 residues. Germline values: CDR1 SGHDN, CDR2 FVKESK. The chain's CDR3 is CASSQEGRRAGHYEQYF. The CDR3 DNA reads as TGTGCCAGCAGCCAAGAGGGCCGTAGAGCAGGACACTACGAGCAGTACTTC.

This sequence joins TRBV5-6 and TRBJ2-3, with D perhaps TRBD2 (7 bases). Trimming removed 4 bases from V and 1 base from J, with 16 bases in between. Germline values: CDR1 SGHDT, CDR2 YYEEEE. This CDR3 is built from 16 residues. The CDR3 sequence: CASSLAGEGGTDTQYF. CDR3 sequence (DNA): TGTGCCAGCAGCCTGGCGGGAGAGGGGGGCACAGATACGCAGTATTTT.

The CDR3 DNA sequence: TGTGCCTGGAGTACGGGGGGCAACGAGCAGTACTTC. Amino acid sequence: CAWSTGGNEQYF. The J gene is TRBJ2-7, the V gene TRBV30, with D possibly matching TRBD2 (7 bases). The CDR3 runs to 12 residues. Germline values: CDR1 GTSNPN, CDR2 SVGIG (reference sequence). V shed 2 bases and J shed 5 bases, with 10 bases lying between them.

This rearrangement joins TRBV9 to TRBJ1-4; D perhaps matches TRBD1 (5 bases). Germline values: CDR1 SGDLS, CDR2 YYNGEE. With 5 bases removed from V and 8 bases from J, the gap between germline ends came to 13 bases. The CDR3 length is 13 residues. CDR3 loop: CASSPAKGEKLFF. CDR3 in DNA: TGTGCCAGCAGTCCAGCTAAGGGGGAAAAACTGTTTTTT.

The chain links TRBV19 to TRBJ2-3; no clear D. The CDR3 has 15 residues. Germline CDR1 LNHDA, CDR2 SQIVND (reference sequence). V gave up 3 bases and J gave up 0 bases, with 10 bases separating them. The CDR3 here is CASSMSGPSTDTQYF. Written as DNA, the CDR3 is TGTGCCAGTAGTATGTCAGGACCTAGCACAGATACGCAGTATTTT.

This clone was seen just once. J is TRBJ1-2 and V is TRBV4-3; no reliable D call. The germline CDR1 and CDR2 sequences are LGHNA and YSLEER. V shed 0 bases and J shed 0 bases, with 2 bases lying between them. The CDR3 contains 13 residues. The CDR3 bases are TGCGCCAGCAGCCAAGATACTAACTATGGCTACACCTTC. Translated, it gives CASSQDTNYGYTF.

The CDR3 DNA sequence: TGCGCCAGCAGCCCTCTAGCGGGAGAGTACGAGCAGTACTTC. It yields the protein CASSPLAGEYEQYF. The chain carries TRBV4-1 and TRBJ2-7; 10 bases fit TRBD2. Germline V CDR1 and CDR2: MGHRA, YSYEKL. The CDR3 runs 14 residues. The V gene end was trimmed by 4 bases and the J gene end by 4 bases; junction bases not matched to a gene: 4.

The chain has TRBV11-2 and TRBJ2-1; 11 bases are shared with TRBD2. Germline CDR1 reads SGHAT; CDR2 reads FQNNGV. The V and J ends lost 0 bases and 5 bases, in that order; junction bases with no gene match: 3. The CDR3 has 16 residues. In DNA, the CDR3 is TGTGCCAGCAGCTTAGAGGGACTAGCGGCTAACAATGAGCAGTTCTTC. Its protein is CASSLEGLAANNEQFF. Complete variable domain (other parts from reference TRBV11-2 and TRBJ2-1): EAGVAQSPRYKIIEKRQSVAFWCNPISGHATLYWYQQILGQGPKLLIQFQNNGVVDDSQLPKDRFSAERLKGVDSTLKIQPAKLEDSAVYLCASSLEGLAANNEQFFGPGTRLTVL.